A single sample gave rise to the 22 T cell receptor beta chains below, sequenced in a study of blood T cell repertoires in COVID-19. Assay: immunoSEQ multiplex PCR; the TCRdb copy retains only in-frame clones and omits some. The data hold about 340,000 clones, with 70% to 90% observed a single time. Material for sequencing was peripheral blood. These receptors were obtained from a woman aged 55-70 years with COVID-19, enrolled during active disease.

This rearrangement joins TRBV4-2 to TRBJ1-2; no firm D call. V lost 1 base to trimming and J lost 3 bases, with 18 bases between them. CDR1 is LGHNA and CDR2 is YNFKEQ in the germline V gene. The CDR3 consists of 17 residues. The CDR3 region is CASSQGGGGSQDYGYTF. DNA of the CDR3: TGTGCCAGCAGCCAAGGGGGTGGCGGGAGTCAGGACTATGGCTACACCTTC.

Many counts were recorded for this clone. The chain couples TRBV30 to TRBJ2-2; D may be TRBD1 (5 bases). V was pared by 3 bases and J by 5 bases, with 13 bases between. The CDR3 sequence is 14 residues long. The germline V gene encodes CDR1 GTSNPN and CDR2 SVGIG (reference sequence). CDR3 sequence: CAWSLITGTGELFF. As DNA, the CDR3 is TGTGCCTGGAGCCTTATCACAGGAACCGGGGAGCTGTTTTTT.

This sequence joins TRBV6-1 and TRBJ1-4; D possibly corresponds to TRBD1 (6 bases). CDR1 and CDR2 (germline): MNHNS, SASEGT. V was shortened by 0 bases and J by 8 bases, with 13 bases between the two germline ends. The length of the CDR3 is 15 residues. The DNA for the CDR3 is TGTGCCAGCAGTGAAGCGGGGGCTATTTGGGAAAAACTGTTTTTT. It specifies CASSEAGAIWEKLFF.

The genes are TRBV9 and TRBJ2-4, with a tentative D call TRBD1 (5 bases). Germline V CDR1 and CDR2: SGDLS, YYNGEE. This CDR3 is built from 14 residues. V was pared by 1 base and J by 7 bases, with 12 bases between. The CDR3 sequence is CASSVIDSSNIQYF. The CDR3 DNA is TGTGCCAGCAGCGTAATCGACAGCTCGAACATTCAGTACTTC.

CDR3 residues: CASSPQAGGDQPQHF. The DNA of the CDR3 is TGCGCCAGCAGCCCCCAGGCAGGAGGGGATCAGCCCCAGCATTTT. The V and J genes are TRBV4-3 and TRBJ1-5; possibly TRBD1 for D (5 bases). CDR3 length equals 15 residues. The germline CDR1 and CDR2 sequences are LGHNA and YSLEER. The V end was cut by 4 bases, the J end by 5 bases, with 15 bases between.

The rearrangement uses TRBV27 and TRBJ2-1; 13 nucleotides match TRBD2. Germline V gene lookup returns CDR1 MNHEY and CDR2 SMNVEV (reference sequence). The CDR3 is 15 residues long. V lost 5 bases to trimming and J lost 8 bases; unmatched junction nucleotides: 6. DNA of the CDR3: TGTGCCAGCAGTCCACTAGCGGGGGGGCTCGATGAGCAGTTCTTC. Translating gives CASSPLAGGLDEQFF.

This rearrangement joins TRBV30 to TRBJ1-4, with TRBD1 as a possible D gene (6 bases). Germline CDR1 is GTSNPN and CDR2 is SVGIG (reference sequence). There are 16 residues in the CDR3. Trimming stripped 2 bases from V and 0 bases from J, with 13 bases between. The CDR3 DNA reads TGTGCCTGGAGTCAATACAGGGATGCAACTAATGAAAAACTGTTTTTT. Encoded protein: CAWSQYRDATNEKLFF. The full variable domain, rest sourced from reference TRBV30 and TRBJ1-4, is SQTIHQWPATLVQPVGSPLSLECTVEGTSNPNLYWYRQAAGRGLQLLFYSVGIGQISSEVPQNLSASRPQDRQFILSSKKLLLSDSGFYLCAWSQYRDATNEKLFFGSGTQLSVL.

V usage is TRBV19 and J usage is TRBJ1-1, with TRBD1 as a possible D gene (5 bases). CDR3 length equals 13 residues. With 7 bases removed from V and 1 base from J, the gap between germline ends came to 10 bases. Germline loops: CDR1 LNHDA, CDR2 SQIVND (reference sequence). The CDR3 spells CASTITGNTEAFF. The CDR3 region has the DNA TGTGCCAGTACTATCACAGGGAACACTGAAGCTTTCTTT. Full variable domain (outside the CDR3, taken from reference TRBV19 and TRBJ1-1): DGGITQSPKYLFRKEGQNVTLSCEQNLNHDAMYWYRQDPGQGLRLIYYSQIVNDFQKGDIAEGYSVSREKKESFPLTVTSAQKNPTAFYLCASTITGNTEAFFGQGTRLTVV.

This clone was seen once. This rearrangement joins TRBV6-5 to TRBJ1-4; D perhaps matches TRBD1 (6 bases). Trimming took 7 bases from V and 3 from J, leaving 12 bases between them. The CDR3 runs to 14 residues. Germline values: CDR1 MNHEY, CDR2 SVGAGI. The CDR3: CASKTGLANEKLFF. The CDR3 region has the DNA TGTGCCAGCAAAACAGGGTTAGCTAATGAAAAACTGTTTTTT.

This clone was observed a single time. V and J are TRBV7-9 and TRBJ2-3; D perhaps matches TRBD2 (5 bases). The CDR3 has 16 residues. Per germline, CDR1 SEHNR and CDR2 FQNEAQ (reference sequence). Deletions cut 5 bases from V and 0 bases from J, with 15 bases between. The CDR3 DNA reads TGTGCCAGCAGCGCCCCTAGCAGACCTAGCACAGATACGCAGTATTTT. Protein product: CASSAPSRPSTDTQYF.

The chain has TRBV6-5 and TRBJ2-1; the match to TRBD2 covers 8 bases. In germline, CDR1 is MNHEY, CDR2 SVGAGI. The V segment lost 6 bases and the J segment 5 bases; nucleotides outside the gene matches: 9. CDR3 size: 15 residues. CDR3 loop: CASRSLTSGHNEQFF. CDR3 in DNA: TGTGCCAGCAGGTCCTTAACTAGCGGCCACAATGAGCAGTTCTTC.

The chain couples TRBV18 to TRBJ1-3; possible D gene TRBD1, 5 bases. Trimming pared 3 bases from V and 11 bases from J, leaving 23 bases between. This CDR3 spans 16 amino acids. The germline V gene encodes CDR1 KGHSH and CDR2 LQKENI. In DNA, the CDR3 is TGTGCCAGCTCACCTAACCTGCGGGGGACCGGTATCGCCATATATTTT. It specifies CASSPNLRGTGIAIYF.

CDR3 DNA: TGTGCCAGGAGCCAAACCGGGACTGTAAACACCGGGGAGCTGTTTTTT. This sequence encodes CARSQTGTVNTGELFF. V is TRBV10-3 and J is TRBJ2-2; D possibly corresponds to TRBD2 (6 bases). The CDR3 spans 16 residues. The V end lost 10 bases, the J end lost 2 bases, and 20 bases lay between the germline ends. Germline V gives CDR1 ENHRY, CDR2 SYGVKD.

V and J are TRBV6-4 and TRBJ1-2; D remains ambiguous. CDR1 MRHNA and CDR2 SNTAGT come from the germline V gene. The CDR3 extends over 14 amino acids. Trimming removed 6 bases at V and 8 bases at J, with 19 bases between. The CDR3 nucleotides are TGTGCCAGCAGCCCTACGGGCTCAGGAGGCGGCTACACCTTC. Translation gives CASSPTGSGGGYTF.

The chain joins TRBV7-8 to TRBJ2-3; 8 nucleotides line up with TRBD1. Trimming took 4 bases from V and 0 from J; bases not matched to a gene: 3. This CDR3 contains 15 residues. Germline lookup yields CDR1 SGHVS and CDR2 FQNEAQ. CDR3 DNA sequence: TGTGCCAGCAGCTCTCGGGACAGGAGCACAGATACGCAGTATTTT. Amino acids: CASSSRDRSTDTQYF.

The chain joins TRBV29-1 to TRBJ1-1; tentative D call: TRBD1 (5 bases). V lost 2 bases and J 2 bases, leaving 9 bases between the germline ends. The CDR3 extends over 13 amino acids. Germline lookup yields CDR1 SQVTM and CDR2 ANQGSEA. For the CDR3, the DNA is TGCAGCGTTGAAAGACAGATTAACACTGAAGCTTTCTTT. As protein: CSVERQINTEAFF.

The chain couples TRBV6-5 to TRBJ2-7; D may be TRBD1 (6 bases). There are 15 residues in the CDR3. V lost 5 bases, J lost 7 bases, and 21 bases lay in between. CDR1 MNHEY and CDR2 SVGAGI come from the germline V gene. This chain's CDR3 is CASSPGWAAGEEQYF. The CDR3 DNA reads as TGTGCCAGCAGTCCCGGTTGGGCAGCAGGGGAGGAGCAGTACTTC.

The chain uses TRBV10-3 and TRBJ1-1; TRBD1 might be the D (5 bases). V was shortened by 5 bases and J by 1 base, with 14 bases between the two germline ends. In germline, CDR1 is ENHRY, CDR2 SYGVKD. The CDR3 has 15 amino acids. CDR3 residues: CAISNLGQQNTEAFF. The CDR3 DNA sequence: TGTGCCATCAGTAACCTGGGGCAGCAGAACACTGAAGCTTTCTTT.

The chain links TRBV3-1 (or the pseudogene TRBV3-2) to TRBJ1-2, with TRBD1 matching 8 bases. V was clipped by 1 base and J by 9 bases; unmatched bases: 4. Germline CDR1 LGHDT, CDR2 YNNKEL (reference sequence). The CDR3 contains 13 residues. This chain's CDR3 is CASSQAGGGSYTF. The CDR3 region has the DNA TGTGCCAGCAGCCAAGCAGGGGGCGGAAGCTACACCTTC.

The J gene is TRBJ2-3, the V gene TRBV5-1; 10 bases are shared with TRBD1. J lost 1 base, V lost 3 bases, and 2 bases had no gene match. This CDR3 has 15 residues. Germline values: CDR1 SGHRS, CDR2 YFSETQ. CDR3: CASSSGQGGTDTQYF. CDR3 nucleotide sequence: TGCGCCAGCAGCTCCGGACAGGGGGGCACAGATACGCAGTATTTT.

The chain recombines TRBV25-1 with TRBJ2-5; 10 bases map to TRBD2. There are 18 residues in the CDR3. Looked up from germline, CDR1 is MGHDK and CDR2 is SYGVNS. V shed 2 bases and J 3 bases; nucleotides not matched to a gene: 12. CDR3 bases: TGTGCCAGCAGTGAAAAGTGGGGACTAGCGAAGGGAGAAGAGACCCAGTACTTC. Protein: CASSEKWGLAKGEETQYF.

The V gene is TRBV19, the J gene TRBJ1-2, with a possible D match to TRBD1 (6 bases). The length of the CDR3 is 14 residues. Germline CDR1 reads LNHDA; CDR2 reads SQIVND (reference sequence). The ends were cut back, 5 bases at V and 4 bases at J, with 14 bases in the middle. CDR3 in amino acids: CASSSGEGFYGYTF. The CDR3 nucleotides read TGTGCCAGTAGTTCAGGGGAGGGGTTCTATGGCTACACCTTC.